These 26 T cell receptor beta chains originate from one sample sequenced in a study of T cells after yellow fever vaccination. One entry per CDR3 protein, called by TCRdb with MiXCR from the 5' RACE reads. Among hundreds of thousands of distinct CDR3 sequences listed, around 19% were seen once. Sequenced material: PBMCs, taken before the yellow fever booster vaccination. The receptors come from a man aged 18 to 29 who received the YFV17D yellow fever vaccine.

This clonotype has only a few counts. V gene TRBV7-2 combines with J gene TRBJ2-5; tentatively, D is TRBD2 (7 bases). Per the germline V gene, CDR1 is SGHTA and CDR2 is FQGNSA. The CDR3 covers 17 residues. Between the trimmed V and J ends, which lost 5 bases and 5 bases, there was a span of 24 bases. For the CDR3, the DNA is TGTGCCAGCAGCCCTCCGGGACTACAACCGAGGGGGGAGACCCAGTACTTC. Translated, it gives CASSPPGLQPRGETQYF.

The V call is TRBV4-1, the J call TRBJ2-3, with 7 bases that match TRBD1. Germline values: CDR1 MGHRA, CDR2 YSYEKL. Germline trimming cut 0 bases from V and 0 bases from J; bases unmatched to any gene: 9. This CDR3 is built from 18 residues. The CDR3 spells CASSQEGTGEYSTDTQYF. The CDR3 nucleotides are TGCGCCAGCAGCCAAGAAGGCACAGGGGAATACAGCACAGATACGCAGTATTTT.

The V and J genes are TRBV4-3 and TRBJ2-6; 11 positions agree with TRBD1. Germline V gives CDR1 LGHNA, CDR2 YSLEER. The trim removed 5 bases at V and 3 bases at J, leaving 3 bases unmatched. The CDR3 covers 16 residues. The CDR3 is CASSLDRGLGANVLTF. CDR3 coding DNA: TGCGCCAGCAGCTTGGACAGGGGGCTTGGGGCCAACGTCCTGACTTTC.

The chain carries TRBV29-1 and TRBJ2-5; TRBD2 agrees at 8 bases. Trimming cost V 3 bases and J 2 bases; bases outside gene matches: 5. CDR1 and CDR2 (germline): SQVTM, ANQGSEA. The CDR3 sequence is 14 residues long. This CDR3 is CSVDKAGAQETQYF. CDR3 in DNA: TGCAGCGTTGATAAAGCGGGGGCTCAAGAGACCCAGTACTTC.

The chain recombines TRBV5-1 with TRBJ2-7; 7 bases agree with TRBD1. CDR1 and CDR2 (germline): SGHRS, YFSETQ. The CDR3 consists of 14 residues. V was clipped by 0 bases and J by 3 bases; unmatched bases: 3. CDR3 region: CASSLAGQNYEQYV. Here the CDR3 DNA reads TGCGCCAGCAGCTTGGCGGGACAGAACTACGAGCAGTACGTC.

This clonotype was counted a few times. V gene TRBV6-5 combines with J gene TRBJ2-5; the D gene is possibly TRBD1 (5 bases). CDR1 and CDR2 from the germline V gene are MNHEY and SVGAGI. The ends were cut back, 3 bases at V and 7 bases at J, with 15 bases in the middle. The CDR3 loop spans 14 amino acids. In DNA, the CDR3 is TGTGCCAGCAGTTATGGTCAGGGAACGGGGACCCAGTACTTC. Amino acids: CASSYGQGTGTQYF.

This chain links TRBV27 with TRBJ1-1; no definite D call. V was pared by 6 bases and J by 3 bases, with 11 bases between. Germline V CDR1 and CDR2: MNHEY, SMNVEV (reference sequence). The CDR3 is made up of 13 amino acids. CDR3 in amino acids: CASSYVVDTEAFF. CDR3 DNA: TGTGCCAGCAGCTATGTCGTGGACACTGAAGCTTTCTTT.

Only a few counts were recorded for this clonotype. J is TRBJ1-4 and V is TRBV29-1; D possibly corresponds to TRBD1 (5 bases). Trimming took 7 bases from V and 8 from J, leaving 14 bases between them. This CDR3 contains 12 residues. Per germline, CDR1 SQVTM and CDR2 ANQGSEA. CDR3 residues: CSGGRGGEKLFF. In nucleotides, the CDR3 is TGCAGCGGGGGGAGGGGCGGCGAAAAACTGTTTTTT.

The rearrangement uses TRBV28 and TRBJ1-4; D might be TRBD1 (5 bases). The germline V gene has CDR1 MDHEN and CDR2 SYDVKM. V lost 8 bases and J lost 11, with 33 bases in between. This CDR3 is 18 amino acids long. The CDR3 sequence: CASAHVTAGSSLLEKLFF. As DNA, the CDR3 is TGTGCCAGCGCTCATGTGACAGCGGGTTCTTCGTTGCTAGAGAAACTGTTTTTT.

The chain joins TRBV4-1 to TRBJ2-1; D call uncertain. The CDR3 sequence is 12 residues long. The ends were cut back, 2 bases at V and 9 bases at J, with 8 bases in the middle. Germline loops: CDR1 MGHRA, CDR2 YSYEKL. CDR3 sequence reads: CASSQISGEQFF. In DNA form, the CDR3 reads TGCGCCAGCAGCCAAATCTCGGGTGAGCAGTTCTTC.

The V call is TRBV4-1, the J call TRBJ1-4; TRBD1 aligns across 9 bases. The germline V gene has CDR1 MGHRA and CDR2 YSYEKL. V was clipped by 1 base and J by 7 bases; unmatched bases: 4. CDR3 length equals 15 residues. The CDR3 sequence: CASSQVGTGPEKLFF. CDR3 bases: TGCGCCAGCAGCCAAGTCGGGACAGGGCCTGAAAAACTGTTTTTT.

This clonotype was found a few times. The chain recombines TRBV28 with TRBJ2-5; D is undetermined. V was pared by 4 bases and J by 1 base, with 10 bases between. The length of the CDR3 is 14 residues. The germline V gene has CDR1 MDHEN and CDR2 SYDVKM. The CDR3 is CASSSWAFQETQYF. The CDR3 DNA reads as TGTGCCAGCAGTTCCTGGGCCTTCCAAGAGACCCAGTACTTC.

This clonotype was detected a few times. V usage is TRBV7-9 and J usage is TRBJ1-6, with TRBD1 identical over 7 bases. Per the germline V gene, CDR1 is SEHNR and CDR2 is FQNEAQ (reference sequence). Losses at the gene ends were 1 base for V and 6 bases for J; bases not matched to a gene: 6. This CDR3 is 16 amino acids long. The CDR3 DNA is TGTGCCAGCAGCTTAGTAGGGGCAGGGGGTAATTCACCCCTCCACTTT. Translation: CASSLVGAGGNSPLHF.

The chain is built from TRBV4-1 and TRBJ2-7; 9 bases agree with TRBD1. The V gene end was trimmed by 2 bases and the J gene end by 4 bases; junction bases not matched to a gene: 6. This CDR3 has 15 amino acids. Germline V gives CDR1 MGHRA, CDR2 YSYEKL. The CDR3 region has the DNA TGCGCCAGCAGCCAAACAGACAGGGGGAGTTACGAGCAGTACTTC. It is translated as CASSQTDRGSYEQYF.

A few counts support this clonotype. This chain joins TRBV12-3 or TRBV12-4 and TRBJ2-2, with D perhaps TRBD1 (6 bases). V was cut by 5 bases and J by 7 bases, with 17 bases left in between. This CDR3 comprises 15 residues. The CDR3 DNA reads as TGTGCCAGCAGTCGTATAACAGGGAGTAGCGGGGAGCTGTTTTTT. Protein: CASSRITGSSGELFF.

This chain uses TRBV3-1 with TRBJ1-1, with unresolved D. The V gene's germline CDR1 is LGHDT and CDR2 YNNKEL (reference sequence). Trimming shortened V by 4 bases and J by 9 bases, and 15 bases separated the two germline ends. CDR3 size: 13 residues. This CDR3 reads CASSPQAESKAFF. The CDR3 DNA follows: TGTGCCAGCAGCCCCCAGGCGGAAAGTAAAGCTTTCTTT.

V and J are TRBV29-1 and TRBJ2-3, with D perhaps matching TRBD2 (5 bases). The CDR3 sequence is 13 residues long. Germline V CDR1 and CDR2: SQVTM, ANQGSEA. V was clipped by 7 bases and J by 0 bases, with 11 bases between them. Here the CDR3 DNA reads TGCAGCGAGTATCGGGGTAGCACAGATACGCAGTATTTT. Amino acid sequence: CSEYRGSTDTQYF.

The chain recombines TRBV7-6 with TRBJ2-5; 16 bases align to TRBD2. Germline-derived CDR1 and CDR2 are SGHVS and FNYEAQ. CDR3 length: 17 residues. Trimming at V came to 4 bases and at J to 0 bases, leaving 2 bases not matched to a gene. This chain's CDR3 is CASSSGLAGGNQETQYF. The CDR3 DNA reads TGTGCCAGCAGCTCGGGACTAGCGGGGGGGAACCAAGAGACCCAGTACTTC. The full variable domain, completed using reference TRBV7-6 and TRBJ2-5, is GAGVSQSPRYKVTKRGQDVALRCDPISGHVSLYWYRQALGQGPEFLTYFNYEAQQDKSGLPNDRFSAERPEGSISTLTIQRTEQRDSAMYRCASSSGLAGGNQETQYFGPGTRLLVL.

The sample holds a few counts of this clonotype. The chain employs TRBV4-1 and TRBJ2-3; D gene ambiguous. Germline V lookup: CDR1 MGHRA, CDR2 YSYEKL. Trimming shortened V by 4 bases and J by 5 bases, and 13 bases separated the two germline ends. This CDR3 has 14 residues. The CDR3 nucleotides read TGCGCCAGCAGCCCCCAGATGGGCTTAGATACGCAGTATTTT. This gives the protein CASSPQMGLDTQYF.

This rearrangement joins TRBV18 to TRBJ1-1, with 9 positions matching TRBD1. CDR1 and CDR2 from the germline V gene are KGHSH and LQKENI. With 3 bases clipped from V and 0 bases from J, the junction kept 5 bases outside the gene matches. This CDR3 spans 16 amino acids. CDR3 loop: CASSPDRGFMNTEAFF. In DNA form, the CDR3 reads TGTGCCAGCTCACCTGACAGGGGGTTCATGAACACTGAAGCTTTCTTT.

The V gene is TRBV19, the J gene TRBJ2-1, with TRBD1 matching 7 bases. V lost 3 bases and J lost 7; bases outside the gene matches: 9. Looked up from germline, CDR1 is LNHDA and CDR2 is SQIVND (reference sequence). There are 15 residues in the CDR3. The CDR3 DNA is TGTGCCAGTAGTATGGATAGGGGGCGCGTGAATGAGCAGTTCTTC. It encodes CASSMDRGRVNEQFF.

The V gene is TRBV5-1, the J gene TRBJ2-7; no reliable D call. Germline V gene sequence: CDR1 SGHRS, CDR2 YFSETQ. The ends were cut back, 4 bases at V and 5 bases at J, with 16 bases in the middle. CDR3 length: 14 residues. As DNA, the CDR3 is TGCGCCAGCAGCCCCCTGAAAGGGTTCCACGAGCAGTACTTC. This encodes CASSPLKGFHEQYF.

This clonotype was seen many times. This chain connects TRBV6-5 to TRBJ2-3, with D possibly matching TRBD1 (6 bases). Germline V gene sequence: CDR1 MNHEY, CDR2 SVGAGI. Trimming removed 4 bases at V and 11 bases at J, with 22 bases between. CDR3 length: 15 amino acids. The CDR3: CASSLQGGYAVMQYF. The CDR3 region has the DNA TGTGCCAGCAGTTTACAGGGCGGATACGCAGTAATGCAGTATTTT.

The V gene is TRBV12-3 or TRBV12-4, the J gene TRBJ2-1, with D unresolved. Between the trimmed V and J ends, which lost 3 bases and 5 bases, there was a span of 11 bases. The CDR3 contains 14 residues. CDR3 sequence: CASSFADPDNEQFF. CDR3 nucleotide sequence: TGTGCCAGCAGTTTCGCGGATCCAGACAATGAGCAGTTCTTC.

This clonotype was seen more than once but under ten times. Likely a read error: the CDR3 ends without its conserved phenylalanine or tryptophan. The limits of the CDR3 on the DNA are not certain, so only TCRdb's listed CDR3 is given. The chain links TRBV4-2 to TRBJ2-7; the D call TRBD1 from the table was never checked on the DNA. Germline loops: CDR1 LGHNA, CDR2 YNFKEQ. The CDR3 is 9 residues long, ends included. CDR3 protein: CASSRRQGP.

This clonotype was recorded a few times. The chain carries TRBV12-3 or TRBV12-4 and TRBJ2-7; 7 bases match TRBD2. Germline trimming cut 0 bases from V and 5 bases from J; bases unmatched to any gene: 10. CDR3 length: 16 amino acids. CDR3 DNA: TGTGCCAGCAGTTTAGCGCGTTGGGGGGGAGGTCACGAGCAGTACTTC. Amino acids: CASSLARWGGGHEQYF.